Here is one T cell receptor beta chain with its context. The sample comes from a study of blood T cell repertoires in COVID-19. On the study more broadly: Spain, Italy and the United States supplied samples that represented acute and convalescent COVID-19. The analysed material was cDNA or gDNA that came from T cells, B-cell-depleted T cells, or PBMCs.

The data were produced by immunoSEQ multiplex PCR, yet TCRdb's version contains in-frame clones alone and is incomplete. The table has 250,000 to 350,000 clones, over 80% seen once. Seattle patients were enrolled during active infection and followed longitudinally. The CDR3 loop spans 14 amino acids. Trimming took 2 bases from V and 6 from J, leaving 11 bases between them. Germline V gene lookup returns CDR1 LGHDT and CDR2 YNNKEL (reference sequence). The clonotype comes from a woman aged 45-60 years with COVID-19, enrolled during active disease. The sequenced sample was peripheral blood. The chain carries TRBV3-1 (or the pseudogene TRBV3-2) and TRBJ2-1; weak D call: TRBD2 (6 bases). CDR3 DNA sequence: TGTGCCAGCAGCCAATTCGAGACTAGCAATGAGCAGTTCTTC. It is translated as CASSQFETSNEQFF.